This T cell receptor (beta chain) stems from a study of T cell responses to AZD1222 COVID-19 vaccine. Whole-study findings and limits: It was only after the peak T cell response that any repertoires were sampled.

Using immunoSEQ multiplex PCR, the repertoire was profiled, and TCRdb retains in-frame clones only, with some absent. Here the sample spans fewer than 200,000 clones, roughly 92% being singletons. As regards this clone: Antigen: not known.

This CDR3 has 14 amino acids. Trimming stripped 6 bases from V and 2 bases from J, with 14 bases between. CDR1 is MGHRA, CDR2 YSYEKL, per germline. The chain combines TRBV4-1 with TRBJ2-7; a possible D gene is TRBD2 (6 bases). This TCR was recovered from an adult in good health. Sequencing was performed on peripheral blood, taken on day 0 of AZD1222 vaccination. In DNA, the CDR3 is TGCGCCAGCAGATGGGACTTACAGGCCTACGAGCAGTACTTC. Protein: CASRWDLQAYEQYF.